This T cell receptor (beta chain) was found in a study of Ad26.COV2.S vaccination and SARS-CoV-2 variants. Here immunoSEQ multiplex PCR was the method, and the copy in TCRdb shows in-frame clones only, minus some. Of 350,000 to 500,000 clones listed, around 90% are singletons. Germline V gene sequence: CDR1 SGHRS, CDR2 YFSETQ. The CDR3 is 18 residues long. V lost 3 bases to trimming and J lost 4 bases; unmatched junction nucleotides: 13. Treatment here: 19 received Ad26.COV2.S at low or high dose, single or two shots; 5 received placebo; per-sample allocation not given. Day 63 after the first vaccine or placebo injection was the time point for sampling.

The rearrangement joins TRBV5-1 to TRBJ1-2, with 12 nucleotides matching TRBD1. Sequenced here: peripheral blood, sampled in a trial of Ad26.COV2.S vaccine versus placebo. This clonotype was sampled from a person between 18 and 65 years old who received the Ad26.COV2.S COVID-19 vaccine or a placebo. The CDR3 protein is CASSSAGTGGAGGYGYTF. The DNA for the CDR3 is TGCGCCAGCAGCTCTGCCGGGACAGGGGGCGCCGGGGGCTATGGCTACACCTTC.